These 20 T cell receptor beta chains came from one sample sequenced in a study of blood T cells in healthy people across ages. The use of a sample-barcoded 5' primer and a J-beta primer mix characterized a second PCR of roughly 6 to 11 cycles. Using its own MiXCR run on the 5' RACE reads, TCRdb lists one record per CDR3 protein. Of more than 900,000 distinct CDR3 sequences listed, 20% to 25% are singletons. The sample also formed part of further work on T cells of mothers and their children.

The source material was blood. These receptors were taken from a girl aged 2 to 10 in good health.

The chain carries TRBV5-1 and TRBJ1-4, with TRBD1 identical over 9 bases. CDR3 length: 15 amino acids. V was clipped by 5 bases and J by 8 bases; unmatched bases: 10. Per germline, CDR1 SGHRS and CDR2 YFSETQ. The CDR3 bases are TGCGCCAGCAGAGCAGCACAGGGGGCAGAAGAAAAACTGTTTTTT. Residues: CASRAAQGAEEKLFF.

The chain carries TRBV29-1 and TRBJ2-5; 10 nucleotides agree with TRBD1. The closer fit of TRBJ2-7 to the DNA end suggests the J call may be wrong. Looked up from germline, CDR1 is SQVTM and CDR2 is ANQGSEA. The CDR3 spans 14 residues. CDR3 sequence reads: CSGVIWTGGYEQYF. The DNA for the CDR3 is TGCAGCGGTGTCATCTGGACAGGGGGCTACGAGCAGTACTTC.

This clonotype was counted a few times. The chain is built from TRBV2 and TRBJ2-2; D is perhaps TRBD1 or TRBD2 (5 bases each). Germline CDR1 is SNHLY and CDR2 is FYNNEI. This CDR3 contains 14 residues. V was clipped by 4 bases and J by 8 bases, with 14 bases between them. The CDR3 nucleotides are TGTGCCAGCAGTGCGGGACCCGAGGGAGGGGAGCTGTTTTTT. This encodes CASSAGPEGGELFF.

The rearrangement links TRBV5-1 to TRBJ2-2; TRBD2 agrees at 12 bases. Germline CDR1 and CDR2: SGHRS and YFSETQ. J gave up 1 base and V 0 bases, and 4 bases lay outside the gene matches. This CDR3 has 18 amino acids. The CDR3 here is CASSLDSSGRGNTGELFF. DNA for the CDR3: TGCGCCAGCAGCTTGGATTCTAGCGGGAGGGGGAACACCGGGGAGCTGTTTTTT.

The V call is TRBV11-2, the J call TRBJ2-5, with 7 bases fitting TRBD1. The tail of the sequence fits TRBJ2-7 better, so the J call may be wrong. The V gene's germline CDR1 is SGHAT and CDR2 FQNNGV. The CDR3 contains 16 residues. The CDR3: CASSFQGDLRWYEQYF. The CDR3 DNA reads as TGTGCCAGCAGCTTCCAGGGGGACCTCAGGTGGTACGAGCAGTACTTC.

The chain couples TRBV24-1 to TRBJ2-2, with D hard to call. The CDR3 length is 16 residues. V lost 0 bases, J lost 2 bases, and 9 bases lay in between. CDR1 is KGHDR and CDR2 is SFDVKD in the germline V gene. The CDR3 DNA is TGTGCCACCAGTGATTTGCCCACAAGAAACACCGGGGAGCTGTTTTTT. This translates into CATSDLPTRNTGELFF.

V usage is TRBV18 and J usage is TRBJ2-7, with D perhaps matching TRBD2 (5 bases). Germline CDR1 and CDR2: KGHSH and LQKENI. The CDR3 consists of 14 residues. The germline V and J ends were trimmed by 1 base and 2 bases, with 9 bases remaining between them. CDR3 nucleotides: TGTGCCAGCTCACCACGGCGCGGGCCCTACGAGCAGTACTTC. This gives the protein CASSPRRGPYEQYF.

J is TRBJ1-2 and V is TRBV9; D is unclear. Deletions cut 0 bases from V and 3 bases from J, with 12 bases between. The CDR3 loop spans 15 amino acids. Germline CDR1 is SGDLS and CDR2 is YYNGEE. The chain's CDR3 is CASSVVTDSYYGYTF. The CDR3 bases are TGTGCCAGCAGCGTAGTAACAGATTCCTACTATGGCTACACCTTC.

The gene calls are TRBV29-1 and TRBJ1-2; the match to TRBD1 covers 8 bases. The trim removed 7 bases at V and 6 bases at J, leaving 13 bases unmatched. In germline, CDR1 is SQVTM, CDR2 ANQGSEA. This CDR3 comprises 14 residues. Here the CDR3 reads CSADRTGHDHGYTF. In nucleotides, the CDR3 is TGCAGCGCCGACCGGACAGGGCATGACCATGGCTACACCTTC.

V usage is TRBV12-3 or TRBV12-4 and J usage is TRBJ2-1, with TRBD1 matching over 8 bases. J was trimmed by 9 bases and V by 1 base; bases with no gene match: 5. This CDR3 contains 14 residues. The CDR3 spells CASSLGTGLPEQFF. CDR3 in DNA: TGTGCCAGCAGTTTAGGGACAGGGCTACCTGAGCAGTTCTTC.

The gene calls are TRBV7-2 and TRBJ2-4; a weak D match, TRBD2 (5 bases). The germline CDR1 and CDR2 sequences are SGHTA and FQGNSA. The CDR3 loop spans 18 amino acids. Trimming shortened V by 4 bases and J by 0 bases, and 19 bases separated the two germline ends. The DNA of the CDR3 is TGTGCCAGCAGCTGGGAGCCAACCATCGTCTTAGCCAAAAACATTCAGTACTTC. Its protein is CASSWEPTIVLAKNIQYF.

The genes are TRBV7-8 and TRBJ2-4; D is ambiguous. Per germline, CDR1 SGHVS and CDR2 FQNEAQ. V lost 3 bases, J lost 6 bases, and 9 bases lay in between. This CDR3 region has 13 residues. The CDR3 is CASSLAPVNIQYF. The CDR3 bases are TGTGCCAGCAGCTTGGCGCCAGTAAACATTCAGTACTTC.

This chain links TRBV29-1 with TRBJ1-2; unclear D gene. The CDR3 has 11 residues. V dropped 7 bases and J dropped 4 bases, with 10 bases sitting between them. The germline V gene has CDR1 SQVTM and CDR2 ANQGSEA. CDR3 residues: CSDETLYGYTF. DNA of the CDR3: TGCAGCGATGAGACCCTCTATGGCTACACCTTC.

The chain uses TRBV6-1 and TRBJ2-6; D ambiguous. V was clipped by 5 bases and J by 0 bases, with 8 bases between them. This CDR3 comprises 15 residues. Germline V gives CDR1 MNHNS, CDR2 SASEGT. DNA of the CDR3: TGTGCCAGCAGTCGTCAGCGCTCTGGGGCCAACGTCCTGACTTTC. This codes for CASSRQRSGANVLTF.

This clonotype has a handful of counts. This rearrangement joins TRBV10-3 to TRBJ2-3, with 9 positions matching TRBD2. Per the germline V gene, CDR1 is ENHRY and CDR2 is SYGVKD. The CDR3 runs 16 residues. Unmatched junction bases numbered 5, after V lost 0 bases and J lost 4 bases. CDR3 nucleotide sequence: TGTGCCATCAGTGAGTCGTCTAGCGGGAAAGCAGATACGCAGTATTTT. Protein: CAISESSSGKADTQYF.

This clonotype was recorded a few times. The V call is TRBV12-3 or TRBV12-4, the J call TRBJ2-3; D is ambiguous. V was shortened by 6 bases and J by 4 bases, with 14 bases between the two germline ends. CDR3 length equals 14 residues. The CDR3 sequence is CASSFPSRADTQYF. As DNA, the CDR3 is TGTGCCAGCAGCTTCCCGTCTAGGGCAGATACGCAGTATTTT.

This clonotype was picked up a small number of times. The chain links TRBV2 to TRBJ2-1; D is uncertain. Germline V CDR1 and CDR2: SNHLY, FYNNEI. This CDR3 spans 12 amino acids. The germline V and J ends were trimmed by 4 bases and 5 bases, with 6 bases remaining between them. The CDR3 nucleotides read TGTGCCAGCAGTGTTAGTAACAATGAGCAGTTCTTC. Translated, it gives CASSVSNNEQFF.

The chain employs TRBV2 and TRBJ2-1; D may be TRBD1 or TRBD2 (5 bases each). Between the trimmed V and J ends, which lost 11 bases and 1 base, there was a span of 21 bases. From germline, CDR1 is SNHLY and CDR2 FYNNEI. The CDR3 covers 16 residues. The CDR3 region is CAGLLTRDQSYNEQFF. The CDR3 nucleotides read TGTGCCGGACTCCTCACCCGGGACCAGTCCTACAATGAGCAGTTCTTC. Variable domain in full (rest from reference TRBV2 and TRBJ2-1): EPEVTQTPSHQVTQMGQEVILRCVPISNHLYFYWYRQILGQKVEFLVSFYNNEISEKSEIFDDQFSVERPDGSNFTLKIRSTKLEDSAMYFCAGLLTRDQSYNEQFFGPGTRLTVL.

This sequence joins TRBV20-1 and TRBJ2-5; 11 bases align to TRBD2. The J call may be incorrect, as the DNA end agrees better with TRBJ2-7. CDR1 DFQATT and CDR2 SNEGSKA come from the germline V gene (reference sequence). The length of the CDR3 is 15 residues. The CDR3 DNA follows: TGCAGTGCTAGGGGGGGGACTAGCGGAACCTACGAGCAGTACTTC. Encoded protein: CSARGGTSGTYEQYF.

This clonotype was seen only a few times. For the CDR3, the DNA is TGTGCCAGCAGCTACCCACACGGTCAAGAGACCCAGTACTTC. It specifies CASSYPHGQETQYF. The V call is TRBV5-5, the J call TRBJ2-5; D is uncertain. The length of the CDR3 is 14 residues. Trimming shortened V by 3 bases and J by 2 bases, and 11 bases separated the two germline ends. Germline V gene data show CDR1 as SGHKS and CDR2 as YYEKEE (reference sequence).